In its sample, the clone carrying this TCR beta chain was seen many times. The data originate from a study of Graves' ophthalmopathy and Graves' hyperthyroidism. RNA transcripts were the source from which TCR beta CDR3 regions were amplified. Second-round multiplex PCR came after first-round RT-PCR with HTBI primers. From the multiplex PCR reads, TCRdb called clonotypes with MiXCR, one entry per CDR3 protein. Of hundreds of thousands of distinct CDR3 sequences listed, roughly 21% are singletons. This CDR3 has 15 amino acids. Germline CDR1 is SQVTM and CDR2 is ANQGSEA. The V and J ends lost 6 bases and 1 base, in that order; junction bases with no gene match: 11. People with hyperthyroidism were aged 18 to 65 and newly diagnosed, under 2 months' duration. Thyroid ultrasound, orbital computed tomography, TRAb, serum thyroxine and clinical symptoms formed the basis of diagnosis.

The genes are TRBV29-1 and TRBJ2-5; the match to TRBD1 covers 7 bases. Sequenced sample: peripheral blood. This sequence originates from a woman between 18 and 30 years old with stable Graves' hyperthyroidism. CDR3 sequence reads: CSVERDRPSQETQYF. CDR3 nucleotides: TGCAGCGTCGAAAGGGACAGACCATCCCAAGAGACCCAGTACTTC.